Presented here are 19 T cell receptor beta chains from one specimen sequenced in a study of control samples from healthy donors and cancer patients. Produced via immunoSEQ multiplex PCR; TCRdb's table is partial and in-frame only. The repertoire holds 85,000 to 100,000 clones, with approximately 93% as singletons. The sequencing sample was made of blood. The receptor source for this set is a man in his late teens or twenties in good health.

The chain employs TRBV11-1 and TRBJ1-2; tentatively, D is TRBD1 (5 bases). CDR3 length: 14 amino acids. V shed 5 bases and J shed 2 bases, with 12 bases lying between them. CDR1 SGHAT and CDR2 FQDESV come from the germline V gene (reference sequence). The CDR3 nucleotides read TGTGCCAGCAGCGCCTCGACAGAGAACTATGGCTACACCTTC. This gives the protein CASSASTENYGYTF.

V gene TRBV30 combines with J gene TRBJ1-2, with D possibly matching TRBD1 (5 bases). The CDR3 extends over 12 amino acids. The V end was cut by 3 bases, the J end by 4 bases, with 9 bases between. Germline V gene data show CDR1 as GTSNPN and CDR2 as SVGIG (reference sequence). As DNA, the CDR3 is TGTGCCTGGAGGCCTGGGGGCTATGGCTACACCTTC. It encodes CAWRPGGYGYTF. Filled out from reference TRBV30 and TRBJ1-2, the complete variable domain reads SQTIHQWPATLVQPVGSPLSLECTVEGTSNPNLYWYRQAAGRGLQLLFYSVGIGQISSEVPQNLSASRPQDRQFILSSKKLLLSDSGFYLCAWRPGGYGYTFGSGTRLTVV.

The V call is TRBV27, the J call TRBJ2-1; D is undetermined. The CDR3 consists of 19 residues. CDR1 is MNHEY and CDR2 is SMNVEV in the germline V gene (reference sequence). Trimming removed 4 bases from V and 3 bases from J, with 25 bases in between. CDR3 amino acids: CASSSQEIPSKMDYNEQFF. The CDR3 region has the DNA TGTGCCAGCAGTTCCCAAGAGATACCATCAAAGATGGACTACAATGAGCAGTTCTTC.

The chain is built from TRBV3-1 (or the pseudogene TRBV3-2) and TRBJ1-1; no clear D. V dropped 6 bases and J dropped 1 base, with 12 bases sitting between them. CDR3 length: 14 residues. Looked up from germline, CDR1 is LGHDT and CDR2 is YNNKEL (reference sequence). CDR3 in amino acids: CASSPAESNTEAFF. The CDR3 DNA reads as TGTGCCAGCAGTCCCGCTGAGTCGAACACTGAAGCTTTCTTT.

The chain combines TRBV19 with TRBJ2-7; the D call may be TRBD1 or TRBD2 (5 bases each). V shed 3 bases and J shed 4 bases, with 16 bases lying between them. Germline CDR1 is LNHDA and CDR2 is SQIVND (reference sequence). This CDR3 contains 15 residues. CDR3 DNA: TGTGCCAGTAGTATTGAGAGGGGCGCGGCGTACGAGCAGTACTTC. Its translation is CASSIERGAAYEQYF.

The chain uses TRBV27 and TRBJ1-1; 7 nucleotides line up with TRBD1. The germline CDR1 and CDR2 sequences are MNHEY and SMNVEV (reference sequence). Trimming at V came to 5 bases and at J to 1 base, leaving 7 bases not matched to a gene. The CDR3 contains 15 residues. CDR3 in amino acids: CASSLATGTNTEAFF. The CDR3 DNA is TGTGCCAGCAGTCTAGCGACAGGGACGAACACTGAAGCTTTCTTT.

The chain uses TRBV7-2 and TRBJ2-7, with TRBD1 as a possible D gene (5 bases). CDR3 length equals 15 residues. V lost 5 bases and J lost 0, with 14 bases in between. Germline CDR1 SGHTA, CDR2 FQGNSA. The CDR3 spells CASSGLRVLSYEQYF. CDR3 DNA sequence: TGTGCCAGCAGCGGTCTCAGGGTCCTCTCCTACGAGCAGTACTTC.

The V gene is TRBV11-2, the J gene TRBJ2-7, with a possible D match to TRBD2 (5 bases). Trimming removed 2 bases from V and 6 bases from J, with 17 bases in between. The germline V gene encodes CDR1 SGHAT and CDR2 FQNNGV. CDR3 length: 15 amino acids. The CDR3 nucleotides are TGTGCCAGCAGCTTAATCAGGCAGGCCGCGGGCGAGCAGTACTTC. Translated: CASSLIRQAAGEQYF.

The chain combines TRBV7-7 with TRBJ1-5, with D possibly TRBD1 on 6 matching bases. Deletions cut 2 bases from V and 7 bases from J, with 12 bases between. The length of the CDR3 is 14 residues. Germline CDR1 and CDR2: SSHAT and FNYEAQ (reference sequence). The CDR3 nucleotides are TGTGCCAGCAGCTTAACTCAGGGGACCCAGCCCCAGCATTTT. This gives the protein CASSLTQGTQPQHF. The entire variable domain, with the rest obtained from reference TRBV7-7 and TRBJ1-5, is as follows: GAGVSQSPRYKVTKRGQDVTLRCDPISSHATLYWYQQALGQGPEFLTYFNYEAQPDKSGLPSDRFSAERPEGSISTLTIQRTEQRDSAMYRCASSLTQGTQPQHFGDGTRLSIL.

This clone occurred once. This sequence joins TRBV5-8 and TRBJ1-1; D unresolved. Trimming pared 0 bases from V and 1 base from J, leaving 4 bases between. This CDR3 is built from 13 residues. In germline, CDR1 is SGHTS, CDR2 YDEGEE. This CDR3 is CASSLDRNTEAFF. In nucleotides, the CDR3 is TGTGCCAGCAGCTTGGACAGGAACACTGAAGCTTTCTTT.

The chain joins TRBV2 to TRBJ1-3, with D tentatively TRBD1 (6 bases). CDR1 and CDR2 from the germline V gene are SNHLY and FYNNEI. The V end lost 2 bases, the J end lost 1 base, and 9 bases lay between the germline ends. The CDR3 has 15 residues. The CDR3 region is CASSETGSSGNTIYF. The CDR3 DNA sequence: TGTGCCAGCAGTGAAACAGGGTCTTCTGGAAACACCATATATTTT.

The chain uses TRBV5-6 and TRBJ1-1; D is perhaps TRBD1 (5 bases). The CDR3 has 14 residues. Germline V gene sequence: CDR1 SGHDT, CDR2 YYEEEE. The V gene lost 2 bases and the J gene lost 4 bases, with 12 bases spanning the gap. This CDR3 is CASSFPWGGTEAFF. CDR3 DNA sequence: TGTGCCAGCAGCTTCCCATGGGGGGGCACTGAAGCTTTCTTT.

The rearrangement joins TRBV12-3 or TRBV12-4 to TRBJ1-1; 7 nucleotides match TRBD1. The CDR3 spans 13 residues. Unmatched junction bases numbered 4, after V lost 6 bases and J lost 3 bases. Here the CDR3 DNA reads TGTGCCAGCAGCCACACAGGGGACACTGAAGCTTTCTTT. This encodes CASSHTGDTEAFF.

This chain connects TRBV9 to TRBJ2-1, with no clear D. The CDR3 contains 18 residues. In germline, CDR1 is SGDLS, CDR2 YYNGEE. V lost 0 bases to trimming and J lost 5 bases, with 21 bases between them. The CDR3 here is CASSVVEHPTLTHNEQFF. For the CDR3, the DNA is TGTGCCAGCAGCGTAGTTGAACACCCCACCTTGACCCACAATGAGCAGTTCTTC.

The rearrangement joins TRBV15 to TRBJ1-5; TRBD1 is a possible D gene (6 bases). This CDR3 contains 17 residues. The V end was cut by 5 bases, the J end by 6 bases, with 23 bases between. CDR1 is LNHNV, CDR2 YYDKDF, per germline (reference sequence). CDR3 region: CATSRAYRAKGGQPQHF. CDR3 nucleotides: TGTGCCACCAGCCGCGCGTACCGGGCCAAAGGGGGTCAGCCCCAGCATTTT.

V and J are TRBV27 and TRBJ1-2; no clear D gene. The CDR3 has 13 amino acids. V was clipped by 2 bases and J by 3 bases, with 7 bases between them. Germline V gives CDR1 MNHEY, CDR2 SMNVEV (reference sequence). This CDR3 is CASSLGMDYGYTF. The DNA for the CDR3 is TGTGCCAGCAGTTTAGGGATGGACTATGGCTACACCTTC.

The genes are TRBV25-1 and TRBJ1-1; maybe TRBD1 (5 bases). Germline V gives CDR1 MGHDK, CDR2 SYGVNS. CDR3 length: 16 residues. V shed 8 bases and J shed 4 bases, with 23 bases lying between them. The CDR3: CASPRGHWGGVTEAFF. CDR3 nucleotide sequence: TGTGCCAGCCCAAGGGGCCATTGGGGGGGAGTCACTGAAGCTTTCTTT.

The gene calls are TRBV6-2 or TRBV6-3 and TRBJ2-7, with D tentatively TRBD1 (5 bases). CDR1 MNHEY and CDR2 SVGEGT come from the germline V gene. Trimming took off 6 bases at V and 1 base at J, with 13 bases between the two ends. This CDR3 comprises 14 residues. CDR3 region: CASSLTTGSYEQYF. Written as DNA, the CDR3 is TGTGCCAGCAGCCTCACTACAGGATCCTACGAGCAGTACTTC.

The chain combines TRBV30 with TRBJ1-4; 7 nucleotides match TRBD1. CDR1 GTSNPN and CDR2 SVGIG come from the germline V gene (reference sequence). This CDR3 comprises 14 residues. The V gene end was trimmed by 1 base and the J gene end by 6 bases; junction bases not matched to a gene: 5. The CDR3 region is CAWSGQGRDEKLFF. The CDR3 region has the DNA TGTGCCTGGAGTGGACAGGGTAGGGATGAAAAACTGTTTTTT.